This T cell receptor beta chain emerged from a study of blood T cell repertoires in COVID-19. Deletions cut 5 bases from V and 2 bases from J, with 9 bases between. CDR1 and CDR2 from the germline V gene are MNHEY and SVGEGT. The CDR3 consists of 14 residues. Using immunoSEQ multiplex PCR, the repertoire was profiled, and TCRdb retains in-frame clones only, with some absent. The repertoire holds 350,000 or so clones, with roughly 87% as singletons. This chain uses TRBV6-2 or TRBV6-3 with TRBJ2-2; D unclear. The source of this sequence is a woman younger than 45 who had recovered from COVID-19. The sample taken for sequencing was PBMCs or T cells enriched from blood (not recorded which). CDR3 sequence: CASSVTANTGELFF. CDR3 nucleotide sequence: TGTGCCAGCAGTGTAACAGCAAACACCGGGGAGCTGTTTTTT.